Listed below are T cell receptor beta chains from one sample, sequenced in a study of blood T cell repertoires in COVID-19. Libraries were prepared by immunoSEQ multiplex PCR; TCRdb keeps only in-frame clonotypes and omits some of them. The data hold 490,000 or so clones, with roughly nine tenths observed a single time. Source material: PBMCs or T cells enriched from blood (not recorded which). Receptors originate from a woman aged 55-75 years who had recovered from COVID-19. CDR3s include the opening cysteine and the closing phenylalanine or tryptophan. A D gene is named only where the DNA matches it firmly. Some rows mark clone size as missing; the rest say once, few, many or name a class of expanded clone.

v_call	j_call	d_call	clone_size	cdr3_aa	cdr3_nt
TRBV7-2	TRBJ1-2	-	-	CASSPTYTGKGGYTF	TGTGCCAGCAGCCCAACTTATACAGGCAAAGGTGGCTACACCTTC
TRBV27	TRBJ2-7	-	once	CASSSPGGEQYF	TGTGCCAGCAGTTCACCGGGCGGGGAGCAGTACTTC
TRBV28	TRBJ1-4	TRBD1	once	CASSSTGVGTNEKLFF	TGTGCCAGCAGTTCGACAGGGGTCGGAACTAATGAAAAACTGTTTTTT
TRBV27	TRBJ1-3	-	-	CASRRTASGNGNTIYF	TGTGCCAGCAGACGGACAGCTTCTGGGAACGGAAACACCATATATTTT
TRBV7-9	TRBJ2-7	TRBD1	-	CASSQTGSSYEQYF	TGTGCCAGCAGTCAGACAGGGAGCTCCTACGAGCAGTACTTC
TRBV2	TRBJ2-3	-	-	CASRPPGVPDTQYF	TGTGCCAGCAGACCACCGGGGGTTCCAGATACGCAGTATTTT
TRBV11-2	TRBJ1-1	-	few	CASSKSREAFF	TGTGCCAGCAGCAAAAGCAGGGAAGCTTTCTTT
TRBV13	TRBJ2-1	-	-	CASSPGFYNEQFF	TGTGCCAGCAGCCCGGGGTTCTACAATGAGCAGTTCTTC
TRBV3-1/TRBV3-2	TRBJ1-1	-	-	CASSQDRPGRVTEAFF	TGTGCCAGCAGCCAAGATAGGCCAGGGCGTGTCACTGAAGCTTTCTTT
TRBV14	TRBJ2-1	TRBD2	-	CASSQRLAASSYNEQFF	TGTGCCAGCAGCCAGCGACTAGCGGCCAGCTCCTACAATGAGCAGTTCTTC
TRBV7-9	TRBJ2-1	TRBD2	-	CASSPGLAGAHVHEQFF	TGTGCCAGCAGCCCAGGACTAGCGGGGGCCCACGTTCATGAGCAGTTCTTC
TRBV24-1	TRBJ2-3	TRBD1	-	CATSDLSTGVTDTQYF	TGTGCCACCAGTGATTTGTCGACAGGGGTGACAGATACGCAGTATTTT
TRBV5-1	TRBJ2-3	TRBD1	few	CASSMGQGVADTQYF	TGCGCCAGCAGCATGGGACAGGGAGTAGCAGATACGCAGTATTTT
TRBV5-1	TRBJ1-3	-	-	CASSLAGNSGNTIYF	TGCGCCAGCAGCTTGGCCGGGAACTCTGGAAACACCATATATTTT
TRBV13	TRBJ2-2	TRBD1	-	CASSFGAGGTGELFF	TGTGCCAGCAGCTTCGGGGCAGGGGGTACCGGGGAGCTGTTTTTT
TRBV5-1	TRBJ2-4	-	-	CASSLEGAGAQNIQYF	TGCGCCAGCAGCTTGGAGGGAGCAGGGGCCCAAAACATTCAGTACTTC
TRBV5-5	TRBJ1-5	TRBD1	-	CASSLQGAFGQPQHF	TGTGCCAGCAGCTTGCAGGGGGCGTTTGGGCAGCCCCAGCATTTT
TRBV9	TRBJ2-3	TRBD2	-	CASSVDPSGGARDTQYF	TGTGCCAGCAGCGTAGATCCTAGCGGGGGGGCAAGAGATACGCAGTATTTT
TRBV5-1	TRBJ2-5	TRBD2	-	CASSLAGWTSGGPQETQYF	TGCGCCAGCAGCTTGGCCGGGTGGACTAGCGGGGGCCCCCAAGAGACCCAGTACTTC
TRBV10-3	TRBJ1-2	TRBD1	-	CAISESGTGGYGYTF	TGTGCCATCAGTGAGTCGGGGACAGGGGGCTATGGCTACACCTTC
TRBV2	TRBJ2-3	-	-	CASRETEYGTDTQYF	TGTGCCAGCAGGGAAACAGAGTACGGCACAGATACGCAGTATTTT
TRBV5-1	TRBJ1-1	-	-	CASSLVSPTTGMNTEAFF	TGCGCCAGCAGCTTGGTATCCCCAACGACAGGCATGAACACTGAAGCTTTCTTT